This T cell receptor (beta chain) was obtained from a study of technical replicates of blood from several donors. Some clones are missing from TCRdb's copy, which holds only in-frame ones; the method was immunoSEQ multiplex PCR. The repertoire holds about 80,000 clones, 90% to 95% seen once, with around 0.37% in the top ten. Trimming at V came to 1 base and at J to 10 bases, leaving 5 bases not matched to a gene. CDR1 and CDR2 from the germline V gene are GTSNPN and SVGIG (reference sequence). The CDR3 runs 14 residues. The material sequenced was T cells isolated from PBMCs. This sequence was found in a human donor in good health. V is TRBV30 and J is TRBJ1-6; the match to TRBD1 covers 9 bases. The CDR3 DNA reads TGTGCCTGGAGTGAGGGGACAGGGAACTCACCCCTCCACTTT. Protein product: CAWSEGTGNSPLHF.